This T cell receptor (beta chain) was identified during a study of blood T cell repertoires in COVID-19. Study-wide background: From the United States, Italy and Spain came samples of acute and convalescent COVID-19.

In its sample, this clone was seen once. All enrollees were about 18 to 100 years old and from about 25 US areas. Membership in each cohort depended on participant-reported clinical history. People in the exposed group encountered a COVID-19 case within 2 weeks before entering the study. The CDR3 extends over 14 amino acids. Germline CDR1 reads SGHTS; CDR2 reads YDEGEE. V lost 5 bases to trimming and J lost 1 base; unmatched junction nucleotides: 5. Data came from immunoSEQ multiplex PCR; TCRdb stores just in-frame clones and leaves some out. The data hold over 350,000 clones, with just over 90% observed a single time.

This receptor was identified in a woman in her 40s who had been exposed to COVID-19. Sample: PBMCs or T cells enriched from blood (not recorded which). The chain uses TRBV5-8 and TRBJ2-5, with 7 bases that match TRBD2. In DNA form, the CDR3 reads TGTGCCAGCAGTTTCCTAGCGGTCCAAGAGACCCAGTACTTC. Protein: CASSFLAVQETQYF.